Included here is one TCR beta chain sequence, with context. This entry is derived from a study of shared clonotypes between healthy human individuals. Study-level background: Donor composition was a couple of women and a few men, aged 18 to 49.

Healthy HIV-negative adults without recent acute infections or vaccinations served as donors. Per the original data handling: Sequence data from immunoSEQ were junction-only and lacked quality scores; consequently, filtering differed. This table comes from immunoSEQ multiplex PCR, and its TCRdb copy is limited to in-frame clones, with some not included. The V and J calls and clone size are taken from that table; D and trimming were inferred from the DNA. This sample yields some 2.3 million clones, of which approximately 95% are seen a single time; 0.39% belongs to the top ten. There are 18 residues in the CDR3. Germline V CDR1 and CDR2: LNHDA, SQIVND (reference sequence). V shed 7 bases and J 6 bases; nucleotides not matched to a gene: 15.

Sequencing was done on a sample of naive CD4+ T cells from PBMCs. Subset in this sample: CD45RA+ positively selected. The V and J genes are TRBV19 and TRBJ2-1; 13 positions match TRBD2. The sequence came from a man between 18 and 29 years old in good health. Some clones in this sample may be carry-over from other donors' samples. Here the CDR3 DNA reads TGTGCCAGTACAAAAACCCAAGGACTAGCGGGAGTAATCAATGAGCAGTTCTTC. Protein: CASTKTQGLAGVINEQFF.